A single sample is the source of the 10 T cell receptor beta chains below, sequenced in a study of blood T cells in healthy people across ages. A J-beta primer mix and a sample-barcoded 5' primer were used in a second PCR of about 6 to 12 cycles. One entry per CDR3 protein results from TCRdb running MiXCR on the 5' RACE reads. Of 1.2 million to 1.5 million distinct CDR3 sequences listed, almost 60% are singletons. Sequencing was carried out using blood. The receptor set was obtained from a man aged 18 to 29 in good health.

The V call is TRBV5-1, the J call TRBJ1-5; D gene unclear. V dropped 0 bases and J dropped 2 bases, with 9 bases sitting between them. The CDR3 runs to 15 residues. Germline V gene data show CDR1 as SGHRS and CDR2 as YFSETQ. The CDR3 sequence is CASSLGPSGNQPQHF. The CDR3, as DNA: TGCGCCAGCAGCTTGGGCCCATCGGGCAATCAGCCCCAGCATTTT.

This clonotype showed up just a few times. The chain employs TRBV29-1 and TRBJ1-5, with a tentative D call TRBD1 (6 bases). Germline CDR1 SQVTM, CDR2 ANQGSEA. Trimming removed 4 bases at V and 5 bases at J, with 9 bases between. CDR3 length equals 12 residues. The CDR3 loop reads CSVAQGDQPQHF. CDR3 coding DNA: TGCAGCGTTGCACAGGGCGATCAGCCCCAGCATTTT.

V is TRBV5-1 and J is TRBJ2-4, with TRBD2 matching over 8 bases. The end of the DNA fits TRBJ2-7 better, so the J call may be wrong. CDR3 length: 15 residues. The germline gives CDR1 SGHRS, CDR2 YFSETQ. The CDR3 region is CASRALAGNSYEQYF. CDR3 bases: TGCGCCAGCAGGGCCCTAGCGGGTAACTCCTACGAGCAGTACTTC.

This chain joins TRBV12-3 or TRBV12-4 and TRBJ1-2; 7 nucleotides line up with TRBD1. Losses at the gene ends were 6 bases for V and 6 bases for J; bases not matched to a gene: 1. The CDR3 length is 11 residues. CDR3 amino acids: CASRGQNGYTF. Here the CDR3 DNA reads TGTGCCAGCAGGGGACAGAATGGCTACACCTTC.

The CDR3 is CASSPRGGGKEGYTF. Here the CDR3 DNA reads TGTGCCAGCAGCCCCCGTGGGGGGGGTAAGGAGGGCTACACCTTC. The chain recombines TRBV9 with TRBJ1-2, with D maybe TRBD1 (5 bases). Germline CDR1 reads SGDLS; CDR2 reads YYNGEE. V dropped 4 bases and J dropped 8 bases, with 21 bases sitting between them. This CDR3 spans 15 amino acids.

Only one count was recorded for this clonotype. This sequence joins TRBV3-1 and TRBJ2-5; a weak D match, TRBD2 (5 bases). CDR1 is LGHDT and CDR2 is YNNKEL in the germline V gene (reference sequence). CDR3 size: 12 residues. Trimming removed 4 bases from V and 10 bases from J, with 13 bases in between. This CDR3 is CASSPNLGSQYF. CDR3 DNA sequence: TGTGCCAGCAGCCCTAACCTAGGGAGCCAGTACTTC.

This clonotype occurred a few times. This chain uses TRBV29-1 with TRBJ2-5; no definite D call. There are 10 residues in the CDR3. The germline V gene encodes CDR1 SQVTM and CDR2 ANQGSEA. The V end lost 4 bases, the J end lost 5 bases, and 5 bases lay between the germline ends. The CDR3 DNA reads as TGCAGCGTTGGTGTGGAGACCCAGTACTTC. It is translated as CSVGVETQYF.

This clonotype showed up just once. This chain joins TRBV10-3 and TRBJ2-1, with D tentatively TRBD1 (6 bases). Trimming removed 7 bases at V and 1 base at J, with 14 bases between. CDR1 ENHRY and CDR2 SYGVKD come from the germline V gene. This CDR3 comprises 15 residues. CDR3 in DNA: TGTGCCATCAAGCCATGGGGGACATCCTACAATGAGCAGTTCTTC. It translates to CAIKPWGTSYNEQFF.

This rearrangement joins TRBV4-2 to TRBJ2-5, with D unresolved. Deletions cut 2 bases from V and 4 bases from J, with 11 bases between. The germline V gene encodes CDR1 LGHNA and CDR2 YNFKEQ. This CDR3 has 14 residues. The chain's CDR3 is CASSQNRVAETQYF. The CDR3 DNA follows: TGTGCCAGCAGCCAAAATAGGGTCGCAGAGACCCAGTACTTC.

The J gene is TRBJ2-2, the V gene TRBV25-1; 7 nucleotides align to TRBD2. V trimming: 1 base; J trimming: 8 bases; junction bases outside the gene matches: 7. Germline V CDR1 and CDR2: MGHDK, SYGVNS. The CDR3 has 15 amino acids. CDR3 bases: TGTGCCAGCAGTGAATTAACTAGCGTGCCGGGGGAGCTGTTTTTT. Translation gives CASSELTSVPGELFF.